This TCR beta chain was sequenced during a study of cytomegalovirus exposure and HLA in healthy donors. The PCR used 60 Vbeta and 13 Jbeta primers. Some clones are missing from TCRdb's copy, which holds only in-frame ones; the method was immunoSEQ multiplex PCR. The sample records approximately 85,000 clones, 70% to 80% being singletons. A word on this clone: The antigen remains unidentified.

V trimming: 8 bases; J trimming: 7 bases; junction bases outside the gene matches: 15. The CDR3 consists of 15 residues. CDR1 and CDR2 (germline): SEHNR, FQNEAQ (reference sequence). Study findings and constraints: Reported findings show TCR beta sequences accurately forecast HLA-A and HLA-B alleles in most subjects. Across donors, most TCRs were seen rarely, yet some public ones were widespread. A later analysis linked a missense variant in DCLRE1C to the trimming of TCR beta V and J genes. The listing of about 150 TCR beta chains classed them as cytomegalovirus-associated.

The clonotype comes from a woman between 50 and 59 years old in good health and CMV-seropositive. Sample: PBMCs. This chain uses TRBV7-9 with TRBJ2-3, with TRBD2 matching over 7 bases. The CDR3 here is CASGPVSLGGNTQYF. The CDR3 DNA is TGTGCCAGCGGCCCAGTGAGCCTGGGGGGGAATACGCAGTATTTT.